Presented here are 9 T cell receptor beta chains from one specimen sequenced in a study of blood T cell repertoires in COVID-19. Clones were sequenced by immunoSEQ multiplex PCR, and TCRdb holds only the in-frame ones, with some missing. The sample has fewer than 700,000 clones, 85% to 90% seen once. Specimen: peripheral blood. The receptors were gathered from a woman in her fifties or sixties with COVID-19, enrolled during active disease.

The chain is built from TRBV6-5 and TRBJ1-5, with a tentative D call TRBD1 (6 bases). This CDR3 is built from 15 residues. CDR1 is MNHEY, CDR2 SVGAGI, per germline. Trimming took 6 bases from V and 6 from J, leaving 18 bases between them. CDR3 nucleotides: TGTGCCAGCAGCCCGGGACAAGGGACGCTTCAGCCCCAGCATTTT. Protein: CASSPGQGTLQPQHF.

The chain combines TRBV7-9 with TRBJ1-2; 8 nucleotides line up with TRBD1. V was pared by 5 bases and J by 7 bases, with 6 bases of the junction left unmatched. This CDR3 comprises 13 residues. Per the germline V gene, CDR1 is SEHNR and CDR2 is FQNEAQ (reference sequence). The CDR3 nucleotides are TGTGCCAGCAGCGATTCAGGGGGCGGTGGCTACACCTTC. Residues: CASSDSGGGGYTF.

About this clone: The same CDR3 arises from other DNA sequences in this sample as well. The chain is built from TRBV7-9 and TRBJ1-1; the D gene is possibly TRBD1 (6 bases). The germline CDR1 and CDR2 sequences are SEHNR and FQNEAQ (reference sequence). With 5 bases removed from V and 5 bases from J, the gap between germline ends came to 12 bases. The CDR3 totals 13 residues. The CDR3 loop is CASSPRGKTEAFF. The CDR3 bases are TGTGCCAGCAGCCCAAGGGGGAAAACTGAAGCTTTCTTT.

The chain uses TRBV7-7 and TRBJ2-2; possibly TRBD1 for D (6 bases). This CDR3 is 15 amino acids long. V lost 5 bases to trimming and J lost 2 bases, with 12 bases between them. The germline V gene encodes CDR1 SSHAT and CDR2 FNYEAQ (reference sequence). The CDR3 coding sequence is TGTGCCAGCAGCCCTCTACAGGGTAACACCGGGGAGCTGTTTTTT. Its protein product is CASSPLQGNTGELFF.

This clone was seen a single time. This chain joins TRBV11-3 and TRBJ1-1; D is uncertain. V was clipped by 2 bases and J by 11 bases, with 12 bases between them. CDR1 is SGHNT, CDR2 YENEEA, per germline. The CDR3 extends over 12 amino acids. DNA of the CDR3: TGTGCCAGCAGCTTACGAGGTCCCCCGGCTTTCTTT. Its protein product is CASSLRGPPAFF.

The rearrangement uses TRBV20-1 and TRBJ2-7; the match to TRBD2 covers 9 bases. V lost 3 bases, J lost 4 bases, and 16 bases stayed unmatched. Germline values: CDR1 DFQATT, CDR2 SNEGSKA (reference sequence). The CDR3 covers 17 residues. CDR3 coding DNA: TGCAGTGCTAGTTTGCGGGGAGGCGGGGGGGGTTTTTACGAGCAGTACTTC. Translated: CSASLRGGGGGFYEQYF.

V usage is TRBV18 and J usage is TRBJ2-3; 9 bases are shared with TRBD2. The length of the CDR3 is 15 residues. V lost 3 bases, J lost 0 bases, and 1 base stayed unmatched. CDR1 and CDR2 (germline): KGHSH, LQKENI. CDR3 DNA sequence: TGTGCCAGCTCACCGACTAGCGGAAGCACAGATACGCAGTATTTT. Amino acids: CASSPTSGSTDTQYF.

The V and J genes are TRBV12-3 or TRBV12-4 and TRBJ2-3; 9 bases align to TRBD2. The V segment lost 4 bases and the J segment 9 bases; nucleotides outside the gene matches: 5. This CDR3 region has 13 residues. The CDR3 reads CASSYPAGGTQYF. The CDR3, as DNA: TGTGCCAGCAGTTATCCAGCGGGGGGAACGCAGTATTTT.

As DNA, the CDR3 is TGTGCCAGCAGCTCTCCTAGGGGTGAATTCTACGAGCAGTACTTC. This encodes CASSSPRGEFYEQYF. The V and J genes are TRBV7-9 and TRBJ2-7, with D tentatively TRBD1 (5 bases). Germline CDR1 SEHNR, CDR2 FQNEAQ (reference sequence). V was pared by 4 bases and J by 3 bases, with 16 bases between. The CDR3 sequence is 15 residues long.